This entry lists 21 T cell receptor beta chains sequenced from one sample in a study of read filtering for tumor transcriptome and immune sequencing. Molecular barcoded adaptors covering alpha/delta and beta/gamma chains were used on about 0.4 ug RNA. TCRdb re-analysed the reads in MiXCR, keeping a single row per CDR3 protein. The sample yields approximately 61,000 distinct CDR3 sequences, approximately 20% seen once. The specimen sequenced was a population of CD138-negative cells sorted from bone marrow. These TCRs come from a donor over 35 with multiple myeloma.

This clonotype has more than one count but fewer than ten. This rearrangement joins TRBV10-2 to TRBJ2-7, with D unresolved. The CDR3 has 13 residues. The V and J ends lost 2 bases and 2 bases respectively, with 7 bases between them. Germline V gene lookup returns CDR1 WSHSY and CDR2 SAAADI. In DNA form, the CDR3 reads TGCGCCAGCAGTGAGGTGGTTGCCTACGAGCAGTACTTC. It encodes CASSEVVAYEQYF.

This clonotype was seen at least ten times. The J gene is TRBJ2-1, the V gene TRBV20-1; 7 bases agree with TRBD2. V was clipped by 3 bases and J by 6 bases; unmatched bases: 14. The germline gives CDR1 DFQATT, CDR2 SNEGSKA (reference sequence). The CDR3 runs to 16 residues. The DNA of the CDR3 is TGCAGTGCTAGGAGCGTTGTAGCGGGCGCAGTCAATGAGCAGTTCTTC. This sequence encodes CSARSVVAGAVNEQFF.

This clonotype was observed a few times. This chain connects TRBV9 to TRBJ2-7; possibly TRBD2 for D (5 bases). The V end was cut by 4 bases, the J end by 6 bases, with 26 bases between. Germline V gene sequence: CDR1 SGDLS, CDR2 YYNGEE. This CDR3 has 17 residues. The CDR3 reads CASSNHLAGGDAAEQYF. As DNA, the CDR3 is TGTGCCAGCAGCAACCACCTAGCCGGAGGAGATGCGGCCGAGCAGTACTTC.

The chain links TRBV29-1 to TRBJ2-3; D is perhaps TRBD2 (6 bases). Trimming pared 8 bases from V and 10 bases from J, leaving 28 bases between. This CDR3 contains 15 residues. In germline, CDR1 is SQVTM, CDR2 ANQGSEA. The CDR3 DNA is TGCAGCCTAAGTAAGCTAGCGATGAGAGGTGGTGCGCAGTATTTT. Its protein product is CSLSKLAMRGGAQYF.

With regard to this clonotype: A much larger clonotype is one base distant, so this may be a read error. The V gene is TRBV6-5, the J gene TRBJ2-3; D possibly corresponds to TRBD1 (6 bases). With 0 bases removed from V and 5 bases from J, the gap between germline ends came to 12 bases. The CDR3 sequence is 15 residues long. CDR1 is MNHEY and CDR2 is SVGAGI in the germline V gene. CDR3 bases: TGTGCCAGCAGTTACTCGGCAGGGGATGGAGATACGCAGTATTTT. Translated, it gives CASSYSAGDGDTQYF.

This clonotype was counted at least ten times. The J gene is TRBJ1-1, the V gene TRBV7-2; 8 bases agree with TRBD1. The CDR3 totals 14 residues. V was pared by 6 bases and J by 10 bases, with 13 bases of the junction left unmatched. Germline CDR1 SGHTA, CDR2 FQGNSA. The CDR3 reads CASRGTGTGIVAFF. The CDR3 bases are TGTGCCAGCAGGGGTACCGGGACAGGCATTGTAGCTTTCTTT.

The table lists this clonotype with many counts. The chain combines TRBV29-1 with TRBJ2-7; 8 nucleotides align to TRBD2. The CDR3 loop spans 13 amino acids. In germline, CDR1 is SQVTM, CDR2 ANQGSEA. V trimming: 7 bases; J trimming: 7 bases; junction bases outside the gene matches: 12. The CDR3 is CSAGQPKRGEQYF. DNA for the CDR3: TGCAGCGCGGGCCAACCCAAGCGGGGGGAGCAGTACTTC.

This clonotype occurred many times. This rearrangement joins TRBV2 to TRBJ2-5; D is ambiguous. The V gene lost 6 bases and the J gene lost 5 bases, with 16 bases spanning the gap. The CDR3 contains 14 residues. Germline CDR1 SNHLY, CDR2 FYNNEI. The CDR3 DNA reads TGTGCCAGCAGGGTAGCTGGGGAATGGGAGACCCAGTACTTC. Protein product: CASRVAGEWETQYF.

A few counts support this clonotype. The chain has TRBV5-1 and TRBJ2-7, with a possible D match to TRBD1 (7 bases). The CDR3 has 16 residues. V was pared by 6 bases and J by 2 bases, with 21 bases between. Germline V gives CDR1 SGHRS, CDR2 YFSETQ. The CDR3 is CASTSGGTAVPYEQYF. The CDR3 DNA reads as TGCGCCAGCACGTCCGGCGGGACAGCCGTCCCCTACGAGCAGTACTTC.

This clonotype appeared many times. The J gene is TRBJ2-1, the V gene TRBV29-1; 8 nucleotides agree with TRBD2. V lost 3 bases to trimming and J lost 0 bases; unmatched junction nucleotides: 10. Germline-derived CDR1 and CDR2 are SQVTM and ANQGSEA. CDR3 size: 17 residues. CDR3 nucleotide sequence: TGCAGCGTTGAGCCCTTCTCGGCGGGAGGCTCCTACAATGAGCAGTTCTTC. Translated: CSVEPFSAGGSYNEQFF.

This clonotype occurred many times. The V call is TRBV3-1, the J call TRBJ1-5; 7 nucleotides line up with TRBD1. Trimming took 1 base from V and 4 from J; bases not matched to a gene: 4. Germline assignment: CDR1 LGHDT and CDR2 YNNKEL (reference sequence). The CDR3 spans 15 residues. CDR3 in DNA: TGTGCCAGCAGCCAAGGGGGGACAGAAAATCAGCCCCAGCATTTT. It specifies CASSQGGTENQPQHF.

This clonotype was observed at least ten times. The V call is TRBV5-1, the J call TRBJ2-1; D is possibly TRBD2 (5 bases). Trimming left V 5 bases short and J 4 bases short, with 13 bases between. This CDR3 region has 14 residues. Germline V gene data show CDR1 as SGHRS and CDR2 as YFSETQ. CDR3: CASSLAQSYNEQFF. The CDR3 DNA follows: TGCGCCAGCAGTCTAGCTCAATCTTACAATGAGCAGTTCTTC.

The chain employs TRBV20-1 and TRBJ2-7; no firm D call. V was shortened by 3 bases and J by 0 bases, with 15 bases between the two germline ends. From germline, CDR1 is DFQATT and CDR2 SNEGSKA (reference sequence). The CDR3 has 15 residues. The DNA for the CDR3 is TGCAGTGCTAGCATCACACAGACGATCTCCTACGAGCAGTACTTC. Its translation is CSASITQTISYEQYF.

Comments on this clonotype: Being one base from a much bigger clone, this may be a read error. The chain combines TRBV6-2 or TRBV6-3 with TRBJ2-5; either TRBD1 or TRBD2 may supply D (6 bases each). There are 13 residues in the CDR3. V lost 8 bases to trimming and J lost 9 bases, with 19 bases between them. Germline V gene lookup returns CDR1 MNHEY and CDR2 SVGEGT. CDR3 bases: TGTGCCAGCCGACAATCAGGGGAGGAGGCCCAGTACTTC. Amino acids: CASRQSGEEAQYF.

This clonotype was seen ten or more times. V gene TRBV28 combines with J gene TRBJ2-1; TRBD2 is a possible D gene (5 bases). Germline V gene lookup returns CDR1 MDHEN and CDR2 SYDVKM. The CDR3 is 19 residues long. V gave up 3 bases and J gave up 0 bases, with 21 bases separating them. Here the CDR3 reads CASSLLAPSSRSSYNEQFF. CDR3 coding DNA: TGTGCCAGCAGTTTGTTAGCGCCATCCTCGAGAAGCTCCTACAATGAGCAGTTCTTC.

This clonotype was seen many times. The chain is built from TRBV2 and TRBJ2-7, with D hard to call. CDR3 length: 10 residues. In germline, CDR1 is SNHLY, CDR2 FYNNEI. Trimming pared 8 bases from V and 6 bases from J, leaving 8 bases between. CDR3: CASRASEQYF. CDR3 in DNA: TGTGCCAGCCGGGCCTCCGAGCAGTACTTC.

This clonotype was counted a few times. The chain joins TRBV7-3 to TRBJ2-2, with 9 nucleotides matching TRBD1. The trim removed 5 bases at V and 4 bases at J, leaving 17 bases unmatched. This CDR3 is 19 amino acids long. Germline V gene lookup returns CDR1 SGHTA and CDR2 FQGTGA. This chain's CDR3 is CASSHRPHQMTGGTGELFF. In DNA, the CDR3 is TGTGCCAGCAGCCACCGCCCCCACCAAATGACAGGGGGCACCGGGGAGCTGTTTTTT.

This clonotype showed up many times. V and J are TRBV11-3 and TRBJ1-1; D unclear. Trimming shortened V by 2 bases and J by 6 bases, and 4 bases separated the two germline ends. The germline V gene has CDR1 SGHNT and CDR2 YENEEA. CDR3 size: 11 residues. CDR3 region: CASSLRAEAFF. CDR3 coding DNA: TGTGCCAGCAGCTTACGGGCTGAAGCTTTCTTT.

This clonotype was seen repeatedly, ten times or more. CDR3 nucleotides: TGCGCCAGCAGCCAAGGCGCCGCCGGGACAGTCTCCTACAATGAGCAGTTCTTC. Amino acids: CASSQGAAGTVSYNEQFF. V and J are TRBV4-1 and TRBJ2-1, with 7 bases fitting TRBD1. This CDR3 comprises 18 residues. Per germline, CDR1 MGHRA and CDR2 YSYEKL. J lost 0 bases, V lost 1 base, and 9 bases had no gene match.

Ten or more counts support this clonotype. The V and J genes are TRBV7-9 and TRBJ1-2, with 7 positions matching TRBD1. CDR1 is SEHNR and CDR2 is FQNEAQ in the germline V gene (reference sequence). The ends lost 2 bases at V and 4 bases at J; junction bases unmatched: 10. The CDR3 consists of 16 residues. CDR3 DNA: TGTGCCAGCAGCTTAATTAGAGTAGGGGGCGGCTATGGCTACACCTTC. It is translated as CASSLIRVGGGYGYTF.

This clonotype was counted ten times or more. The chain links TRBV7-6 to TRBJ2-5; D might be TRBD1 (7 bases). CDR3 length equals 15 residues. The V end lost 4 bases, the J end lost 3 bases, and 15 bases lay between the germline ends. Looked up from germline, CDR1 is SGHVS and CDR2 is FNYEAQ. Here the CDR3 DNA reads TGTGCCAGCAGCTCCCCAGGAGGGGGCGAAGAGACCCAGTACTTC. This encodes CASSSPGGGEETQYF.